The 25 T cell receptor beta chains listed next were all sequenced from one sample in a study of blood T cells in healthy people across ages. A second PCR of about 6 to 11 cycles used a sample-barcoded 5' primer and a J-beta primer mix. TCRdb redid the calling of the 5' RACE reads with MiXCR, one entry per CDR3 protein. This sample has 500,000 to 600,000 distinct CDR3 sequences, with approximately 27% found just once. The specimen was blood. These receptors were obtained from a woman in her 70s in good health.

V gene TRBV7-2 combines with J gene TRBJ1-4; perhaps TRBD1 as D (5 bases). The V gene lost 8 bases and the J gene lost 3 bases, with 16 bases spanning the gap. CDR3 length equals 15 residues. CDR1 and CDR2 from the germline V gene are SGHTA and FQGNSA. The CDR3 spells CASGPLGVSNEKLFF. CDR3 coding DNA: TGTGCCAGCGGCCCTCTAGGGGTGTCTAATGAAAAACTGTTTTTT.

This clonotype turned up a few times. The chain combines TRBV12-3 or TRBV12-4 with TRBJ2-3; 8 bases align to TRBD1. Trimming cost V 6 bases and J 2 bases; bases outside gene matches: 4. The CDR3 has 14 residues. CDR3 loop: CASRDRVATDTQYF. CDR3 bases: TGTGCCAGCAGGGACAGGGTTGCCACAGATACGCAGTATTTT.

This clonotype was seen only a few times. The chain combines TRBV2 with TRBJ2-7, with 8 positions matching TRBD1. J was trimmed by 2 bases and V by 6 bases; bases with no gene match: 6. CDR1 and CDR2 from the germline V gene are SNHLY and FYNNEI. The CDR3 is 14 residues long. Here the CDR3 DNA reads TGTGCCAGCAGGCACAGGGGGGAAGCCTACGAGCAGTACTTC. Its translation: CASRHRGEAYEQYF.

In DNA, the CDR3 is TGTGCCAGCAGCCCGACCAGCCAGGGACGTAATGAAAAACTGTTTTTT. Encoded protein: CASSPTSQGRNEKLFF. This chain connects TRBV6-6 to TRBJ1-4, with TRBD1 as a possible D gene (5 bases). V lost 6 bases and J lost 4, with 18 bases in between. The CDR3 is 16 amino acids. Germline V gene sequence: CDR1 MNHNY, CDR2 SVGAGI (reference sequence).

This clonotype appeared a few times. The chain joins TRBV4-3 to TRBJ1-1; D gene uncertain. The germline V gene has CDR1 LGHNA and CDR2 YSLEER. Trimming pared 1 base from V and 11 bases from J, leaving 17 bases between. The CDR3 is 14 amino acids. The chain's CDR3 is CASSQVVGRETAFF. The CDR3 coding sequence is TGCGCCAGCAGCCAAGTCGTGGGGAGGGAGACGGCTTTCTTT.

V usage is TRBV5-1 and J usage is TRBJ2-2; TRBD2 agrees at 13 bases. CDR1 SGHRS and CDR2 YFSETQ come from the germline V gene. With 2 bases clipped from V and 6 bases from J, the junction kept 7 bases outside the gene matches. This CDR3 has 17 amino acids. The CDR3 DNA is TGCGCCAGCAGCTTCGGACTAGCGGGGGTGATGGCCGGGGAGCTGTTTTTT. Residues: CASSFGLAGVMAGELFF.

In its sample, this clonotype was seen a few times. The chain employs TRBV9 and TRBJ2-4, with D perhaps matching TRBD1 or TRBD2 (6 bases each). Germline assignment: CDR1 SGDLS and CDR2 YYNGEE. Trimming removed 2 bases from V and 7 bases from J, with 16 bases in between. The CDR3 runs 15 residues. In DNA, the CDR3 is TGTGCCAGCAGCGTCTTTTCGGGGGCCGGTAACATTCAGTACTTC. Residues: CASSVFSGAGNIQYF.

For the CDR3, the DNA is TGTGCCAGTTGGGGGGGTGAGCAGTTCTTC. It specifies CASWGGEQFF. J is TRBJ2-1 and V is TRBV6-6; TRBD2 aligns across 7 bases. The V segment lost 9 bases and the J segment 9 bases; nucleotides outside the gene matches: 2. This CDR3 contains 10 residues. Looked up from germline, CDR1 is MNHNY and CDR2 is SVGAGI (reference sequence).

The chain uses TRBV10-3 and TRBJ2-1; D possibly corresponds to TRBD1 (5 bases). The length of the CDR3 is 15 residues. V was clipped by 2 bases and J by 7 bases, with 15 bases between them. Germline values: CDR1 ENHRY, CDR2 SYGVKD. The CDR3 protein is CAISEGQGEFNEQFF. The CDR3 DNA is TGTGCCATCAGTGAGGGCCAGGGTGAGTTTAATGAGCAGTTCTTC.

J is TRBJ2-3 and V is TRBV6-2 or TRBV6-3; the match to TRBD2 covers 11 bases. The CDR3 runs 18 residues. Germline V CDR1 and CDR2: MNHEY, SVGEGT. After removal of 2 bases from V and 2 bases from J, the junction contained 9 bases not matched to a gene. The CDR3 nucleotides are TGTGCCAGCAGTTACGCCCCTGGGACTAGCGGCTTCACAGATACGCAGTATTTT. This gives the protein CASSYAPGTSGFTDTQYF.

This clonotype showed up just a few times. The chain recombines TRBV20-1 with TRBJ2-5; the D is unclear. Trimming removed 2 bases from V and 5 bases from J, with 9 bases in between. The germline CDR1 and CDR2 sequences are DFQATT and SNEGSKA (reference sequence). This CDR3 spans 12 amino acids. CDR3 bases: TGCAGTGCTAGACTAGGGTTGGAGACCCAGTACTTC. Translation: CSARLGLETQYF.

This chain connects TRBV20-1 to TRBJ2-1, with 9 positions matching TRBD2. The end of the DNA is better explained by TRBJ2-7, so the J call may be wrong. Germline V gene lookup returns CDR1 DFQATT and CDR2 SNEGSKA (reference sequence). The CDR3 is 13 amino acids. The DNA of the CDR3 is TGCAGTGCTAATAGCGGGGGCCCCTACGAGCAGTACTTC. Its translation is CSANSGGPYEQYF.

J is TRBJ2-6 and V is TRBV5-1, with D possibly matching TRBD2 (5 bases). V lost 0 bases, J lost 2 bases, and 6 bases lay in between. Per the germline V gene, CDR1 is SGHRS and CDR2 is YFSETQ. The CDR3 length is 15 residues. CDR3 region: CASSLGGTGANVLTF. CDR3 sequence (DNA): TGCGCCAGCAGCTTGGGAGGGACTGGGGCCAACGTCCTGACTTTC.

This clonotype turned up a few times. This chain links TRBV29-1 with TRBJ2-7; perhaps D is TRBD1 or TRBD2 (6 bases each). Germline V gives CDR1 SQVTM, CDR2 ANQGSEA. This CDR3 is 13 amino acids long. With 2 bases removed from V and 6 bases from J, the gap between germline ends came to 14 bases. In nucleotides, the CDR3 is TGCAGCGTTGAAATGGCTAAGGGGGGCGAGCAGTACTTC. It encodes CSVEMAKGGEQYF.

This clonotype turned up a few times. The chain has TRBV20-1 and TRBJ2-5; TRBD1 aligns across 9 bases. CDR3 length: 14 residues. V shed 4 bases and J 2 bases; nucleotides not matched to a gene: 5. Germline V lookup: CDR1 DFQATT, CDR2 SNEGSKA (reference sequence). This chain's CDR3 is CSATSGTGQETQYF. CDR3 nucleotides: TGCAGTGCTACTTCCGGGACAGGGCAAGAGACCCAGTACTTC.

This clonotype was seen only a few times. The chain joins TRBV6-5 to TRBJ2-3; 10 bases line up with TRBD2. CDR3 length equals 16 residues. The V gene's germline CDR1 is MNHEY and CDR2 SVGAGI. Trimming cost V 6 bases and J 2 bases; bases outside gene matches: 8. The chain's CDR3 is CASSRSSGGHTDTQYF. The CDR3 DNA reads as TGTGCCAGCAGCCGTTCTAGCGGGGGACACACAGATACGCAGTATTTT.

The chain employs TRBV5-1 and TRBJ2-1, with D perhaps TRBD1 (7 bases). The CDR3 covers 13 residues. From germline, CDR1 is SGHRS and CDR2 YFSETQ. V was shortened by 4 bases and J by 7 bases, with 12 bases between the two germline ends. The CDR3 DNA reads TGCGCCAGCAGCCCCAGGGGGGAGAATGAGCAGTTCTTC. Residues: CASSPRGENEQFF.

This clonotype was observed a few times. CDR3 loop: CATSRDRSGTEAFF. CDR3 nucleotide sequence: TGTGCCACCAGCAGAGACAGGTCGGGCACTGAAGCTTTCTTT. This sequence joins TRBV15 and TRBJ1-1; D ambiguous. Germline V gene lookup returns CDR1 LNHNV and CDR2 YYDKDF (reference sequence). This CDR3 has 14 amino acids. V was pared by 0 bases and J by 4 bases, with 9 bases between.

This clonotype has just a few counts. The rearrangement uses TRBV20-1 and TRBJ2-3; TRBD2 might be the D (5 bases). The V end lost 1 base, the J end lost 6 bases, and 14 bases lay between the germline ends. The CDR3 is 14 residues long. Germline V gene lookup returns CDR1 DFQATT and CDR2 SNEGSKA (reference sequence). The chain's CDR3 is CSARGNGVRDTQYF. The CDR3 DNA follows: TGCAGTGCTAGAGGGAACGGGGTTCGTGATACGCAGTATTTT.

The gene calls are TRBV6-2 or TRBV6-3 and TRBJ1-2; D remains unclear. Between the trimmed V and J ends, which lost 5 bases and 7 bases, there was a span of 17 bases. Germline-derived CDR1 and CDR2 are MNHEY and SVGEGT. The CDR3 consists of 14 residues. Here the CDR3 reads CASSRPGTRPGYTF. CDR3 bases: TGTGCCAGCAGTAGACCGGGAACAAGGCCTGGCTACACCTTC.

The chain is built from TRBV20-1 and TRBJ2-7, with 11 bases fitting TRBD2. Per germline, CDR1 DFQATT and CDR2 SNEGSKA (reference sequence). This CDR3 region has 14 residues. The V segment lost 2 bases and the J segment 7 bases; nucleotides outside the gene matches: 7. CDR3 in amino acids: CSARHSGGAKEQYF. The CDR3 coding sequence is TGCAGTGCTAGACATAGCGGGGGGGCGAAAGAGCAGTACTTC.

The V call is TRBV14, the J call TRBJ1-2; TRBD1 is a possible D gene (6 bases). This CDR3 region has 15 residues. Trimming took 4 bases from V and 1 from J, leaving 13 bases between them. CDR1 SGHDN and CDR2 FVKESK come from the germline V gene. CDR3 in amino acids: CASSPPGALNYGYTF. For the CDR3, the DNA is TGTGCCAGCAGCCCCCCAGGGGCACTTAACTATGGCTACACCTTC.

This clonotype was counted only a few times. CDR3 loop: CASSYEGEKLFF. The CDR3 DNA is TGTGCCAGCAGTTACGAGGGGGAAAAACTGTTTTTT. The chain combines TRBV6-5 with TRBJ1-4; TRBD1 might be the D (5 bases). The CDR3 covers 12 residues. V lost 2 bases, J lost 8 bases, and 6 bases lay in between. Germline V gene sequence: CDR1 MNHEY, CDR2 SVGAGI.

This clonotype was seen a handful of times. This chain joins TRBV5-4 and TRBJ2-1, with D unclear. The CDR3 runs to 16 residues. CDR1 and CDR2 from the germline V gene are SGHNT and YYREEE (reference sequence). V gave up 2 bases and J gave up 0 bases, with 12 bases separating them. CDR3 protein: CASSFSPDISYNEQFF. The CDR3 DNA reads TGTGCCAGCAGCTTTAGTCCAGACATCTCCTACAATGAGCAGTTCTTC.

This chain connects TRBV27 to TRBJ2-2; tentative D call: TRBD2 (6 bases). Trimming shortened V by 3 bases and J by 4 bases, and 15 bases separated the two germline ends. The CDR3 is 16 amino acids. CDR1 is MNHEY and CDR2 is SMNVEV in the germline V gene (reference sequence). CDR3 DNA sequence: TGTGCCAGCAGTTTTTTAGGGCGGGGTGGCACCGGGGAGCTGTTTTTT. This codes for CASSFLGRGGTGELFF.